This TCR beta chain was profiled in a study of graft-versus-host responses after intestinal transplantation (dated by TCRdb to about 2021). Regarding the research as a whole: The transplants that recipients received were multivisceral, liver-intestinal, or isolated intestinal. Rather than being sequenced by the commercial service, samples from a few later patients were sequenced in-house on an Illumina MiSeq and processed with MiXCR. A peak of at least 4% donor T cells among recipient peripheral blood mononuclear cells was the definition used for donor T cell macrochimerism. Every recipient was given anti-thymocyte globulin induction, followed by about three years of maintenance tacrolimus and steroids. A cohort of about two dozen intestinal transplant recipients, including one retransplant, was enrolled, and a few patients lacking pretransplant specimens were excluded. Alloreactive clones were identified by sequencing pre-transplant mixed lymphocyte reaction products and comparing these products with unstimulated pre-transplant donor and recipient T cells. After intestinal transplantation, graft-versus-host and host-versus-graft alloreactive T cell clones in the graft, circulation and bone marrow were tracked using bulk TCR-beta CDR3 sequencing.

What the study reported, not specific to this receptor: Early after transplant, peak levels of circulating GvH clones were associated with declines in HvG clones. The conclusions were limited by the relatively low number and heterogeneity of the intestinal transplant patients. In patients with donor T cell macrochimerism, the allografts had high GvH to HvG T cell clonal ratios. GvH clones were detected in recipient bone marrow, and some of these GvH clones were observed earlier in ileal mucosa or blood, consistent with an intestinal mucosal origin.

The germline ends are 8 bases apart after V is trimmed by 2 bases and J by 0 bases. The germline V gene sets CDR1 to MGHDK and CDR2 to SYGVNS. The CDR3 contains 15 residues, cysteine and phenylalanine counted. The CDR3 DNA has 45 bases and is translated from base 1. This clone has just one count. Its recognized antigen is unknown. It has no much larger one-base neighbor in the sample; base qualities were not kept. The receptor library was made with the immunoSEQ multiplex PCR assay. For most patients, genomic DNA was isolated using the Qiagen DNeasy Blood and Tissue Kit and was shipped frozen to Adaptive Biotechnologies for TCR sequencing. For most patients, genomic DNA was subjected to high-throughput TCR-beta CDR3 sequencing by Adaptive Biotechnologies. Turning to the authors' computational methods: Adaptive's ImmunoSEQ software supplied the TCR sequencing data for 18 patients, while MiXCR and VDJtools were used to process three other patients. CD4 versus CD8 sorting errors were corrected by removing sequences found in both subsets at a frequency ratio below 5:1. Because the origin of CDR3 nucleotide sequences shared between donor and recipient could not be assigned, those sequences were removed. Alloreactive clones required at least 2-fold expansion over unstimulated cells and minimum CFSE-low frequency of 0.002% (template counts) or 0.001% (read counts). Mappable clones were those detected in sequenced pre-transplant spleen, lymph node, or MLR CFSE-low populations of the donor or recipient. Cumulative frequency of alloreactive clones was calculated as a percentage of all sequences weighted by copy number. The source is immuneACCESS, and TCRdb retained only in-frame sequences with V and J called. Part of the clones is not carried over; for the studies checked, unresolved V genes explain less than half of this, and the remainder is unexplained. That table gives V, J and clone size, and the DNA gave D and trimming. The sample table contains around 110,000 clones; only one count was recorded for 90% of them. About 0.18% of the sample lies in the top ten.

The time point label here, explained by the study, means: cells obtained before transplantation from donor or recipient. CD3+CD4+ and CD3+CD8+ populations were FACS-sorted from unstimulated pre-transplant donor and recipient cells taken from spleen or lymph nodes. This chain is built from TRBV25-1 and TRBJ2-1, with TRBD2 tentatively as D gene (6 bases match). Sequences were derived from unstimulated CD4+ T cells sorted from spleen or lymph node cells, sampled before intestinal transplant. This sequence originates from a human donor who received an intestinal transplant. Read as DNA, the sequence is TGTGCCAGCAGTGAAGGGGGAGGCTCCTACAATGAGCAGTTCTTC. It translates to CASSEGGGSYNEQFF.